The 5 T cell receptor beta chains presented below share a single source sample, sequenced in a study of blood T cell repertoires in COVID-19. Only in-frame clones appear in the TCRdb table, and some are missing; sequencing was by immunoSEQ multiplex PCR. The sample carries some 500,000 clones, 85% to 90% recorded once. The sequenced material came from peripheral blood. The receptor set was obtained from a woman aged 45-65 years with COVID-19, enrolled during active disease.

CDR3 nucleotide sequence: TGTGCCAGCAGTTGGCAGGGTGGGACTGAAGCTTTCTTT. This translates into CASSWQGGTEAFF. This sequence joins TRBV12-3 or TRBV12-4 and TRBJ1-1, with a weak D call TRBD1 (5 bases). The CDR3 contains 13 residues. V lost 4 bases to trimming and J lost 5 bases, with 11 bases between them.

The gene calls are TRBV30 and TRBJ2-7; a weak D match, TRBD2 (5 bases). Germline values: CDR1 GTSNPN, CDR2 SVGIG (reference sequence). Trimming cost V 7 bases and J 2 bases, with 15 bases left between them. The CDR3 is 13 residues long. The CDR3 loop reads CAFTRDRTYEQYF. The DNA for the CDR3 is TGTGCCTTCACCCGGGATCGAACCTACGAGCAGTACTTC.

The gene calls are TRBV5-4 and TRBJ1-2; 10 bases match TRBD1. The CDR3 loop spans 14 amino acids. The germline CDR1 and CDR2 sequences are SGHNT and YYREEE (reference sequence). Trimming at V came to 4 bases and at J to 6 bases, leaving 6 bases not matched to a gene. CDR3 sequence reads: CASSTRQGADGYTF. CDR3 DNA sequence: TGTGCCAGCAGCACCCGACAGGGGGCGGATGGCTACACCTTC.

This clone has a single count. The V call is TRBV10-3, the J call TRBJ2-7, with 9 bases aligning to TRBD1. J was trimmed by 3 bases and V by 4 bases; bases with no gene match: 7. CDR1 and CDR2 (germline): ENHRY, SYGVKD. This CDR3 is 15 amino acids long. The CDR3: CAISGTGQGGYEQYF. In nucleotides, the CDR3 is TGTGCCATCAGTGGGACGGGACAGGGAGGCTACGAGCAGTACTTC.

A word on this clone: The sample has other DNA sequences that encode this CDR3 too. This chain uses TRBV19 with TRBJ1-1; D remains ambiguous. Germline V gene lookup returns CDR1 LNHDA and CDR2 SQIVND (reference sequence). This CDR3 has 13 amino acids. V lost 3 bases and J 2 bases, leaving 7 bases between the germline ends. CDR3 loop: CASSIARNTEAFF. The CDR3 bases are TGTGCCAGTAGTATTGCCAGAAACACTGAAGCTTTCTTT.